This TCR beta chain originates from a study of cytomegalovirus exposure and HLA in healthy donors. Study overall: Inside one of the first data releases sat tens of millions of unique TCRs taken from HLA-typed donors.

Vbeta (60) and Jbeta (13) primers were used in the PCR. Data came from immunoSEQ multiplex PCR; TCRdb stores just in-frame clones and leaves some out. The sample consists of more than 100,000 clones, about 77% of them appearing once. Study results and limitations: In a later analysis, compared with equally common non-associated chains, HLA-associated beta chains were more expanded.

This clone was seen more than once but under ten times. What it binds is not known. CDR3 length equals 11 residues. V gave up 2 bases and J gave up 7 bases, with 6 bases separating them. Germline V gene lookup returns CDR1 SGDLS and CDR2 YYNGEE. The chain joins TRBV9 to TRBJ1-2; no definite D call. Sequencing was carried out using PBMCs. The source of this sequence is a woman in her 40s in good health and CMV-seronegative. CDR3 coding DNA: TGTGCCAGCAGCGTGAGGGCTGGCTACACCTTC. Translation gives CASSVRAGYTF.